Following are 15 T cell receptor beta chains from one sample sequenced in a study of OX40 agonist ivuxolimab in advanced cancers. TCRdb's copy holds only in-frame clones and misses some; the assay was immunoSEQ multiplex PCR. The repertoire holds 55,000 to 65,000 clones, less than 90% seen once, with around 0.76% in the top ten. Here the sequenced sample was CD4+ or CD8+ T cells sorted from blood, taken in a trial of the OX40 agonist ivuxolimab. These receptors were collected from an adult with an advanced solid tumor such as melanoma, head and neck, liver or kidney cancer.

The chain is built from TRBV10-3 and TRBJ2-5, with 7 bases matching TRBD2. Per germline, CDR1 ENHRY and CDR2 SYGVKD. V was clipped by 0 bases and J by 3 bases; unmatched bases: 10. The CDR3 totals 17 residues. CDR3 nucleotides: TGTGCCATCAGTGAGTCAGGCGGCGGGAGACCTGAAGAGACCCAGTACTTC. Translated, it gives CAISESGGGRPEETQYF.

V gene TRBV10-3 combines with J gene TRBJ2-3, with 14 bases identical to TRBD2. The ends lost 0 bases at V and 2 bases at J; junction bases unmatched: 7. The length of the CDR3 is 19 residues. Germline assignment: CDR1 ENHRY and CDR2 SYGVKD. The CDR3 bases are TGTGCCATCAGTGAGTCCGGGACTAGCGGGAGTCGGGACACAGATACGCAGTATTTT. Amino acid sequence: CAISESGTSGSRDTDTQYF.

The rearrangement joins TRBV4-3 to TRBJ1-2; the D is unclear. With 0 bases removed from V and 3 bases from J, the gap between germline ends came to 8 bases. The CDR3 spans 14 residues. Germline V lookup: CDR1 LGHNA, CDR2 YSLEER. The CDR3 here is CASSQDTVDYGYTF. The DNA for the CDR3 is TGCGCCAGCAGCCAAGATACGGTGGACTATGGCTACACCTTC.

The chain uses TRBV5-1 and TRBJ2-6, with D hard to call. V dropped 6 bases and J dropped 0 bases, with 16 bases sitting between them. The CDR3 totals 17 residues. Germline-derived CDR1 and CDR2 are SGHRS and YFSETQ. In DNA form, the CDR3 reads TGCGCCAGCACCCCAACCCCCGGAAGCTCTGGGGCCAACGTCCTGACTTTC. Its protein product is CASTPTPGSSGANVLTF.

J is TRBJ1-2 and V is TRBV6-1; 10 bases are a match to TRBD1. There are 14 residues in the CDR3. CDR1 and CDR2 from the germline V gene are MNHNS and SASEGT. The V segment lost 6 bases and the J segment 7 bases; nucleotides outside the gene matches: 8. The CDR3 DNA sequence: TGTGCCAGCAGGAGACCGGGACAGGGGAGTGGCTACACCTTC. As protein: CASRRPGQGSGYTF.

The chain is built from TRBV18 and TRBJ1-4; TRBD1 is a possible D gene (6 bases). V dropped 2 bases and J dropped 3 bases, with 13 bases sitting between them. The CDR3 has 16 residues. Germline lookup yields CDR1 KGHSH and CDR2 LQKENI. The CDR3 DNA sequence: TGTGCCAGCTCACCAGGACAGATGCCTTCTAATGAAAAACTGTTTTTT. Translated: CASSPGQMPSNEKLFF.

This chain uses TRBV29-1 with TRBJ2-2; 12 bases agree with TRBD2. This CDR3 spans 14 amino acids. Germline V CDR1 and CDR2: SQVTM, ANQGSEA. V was clipped by 5 bases and J by 5 bases; unmatched bases: 3. The CDR3 region is CSVQTSGGTGELFF. The CDR3 DNA reads TGCAGCGTTCAGACTAGCGGGGGTACCGGGGAGCTGTTTTTT.

The chain links TRBV7-3 to TRBJ2-1; TRBD2 agrees at 11 bases. This CDR3 spans 17 amino acids. CDR1 SGHTA and CDR2 FQGTGA come from the germline V gene. Unmatched junction bases numbered 11, after V lost 5 bases and J lost 5 bases. CDR3: CASSGTSGSSSHNEQFF. The CDR3, as DNA: TGTGCCAGCAGCGGTACTAGCGGGAGCTCTAGCCACAATGAGCAGTTCTTC.

The genes are TRBV7-3 and TRBJ2-1, with 7 bases matching TRBD2. This CDR3 is built from 16 residues. The germline gives CDR1 SGHTA, CDR2 FQGTGA. The junction had 6 bases not matched to a gene; V was cut back by 4 bases and J by 0 bases. Here the CDR3 DNA reads TGTGCCAGCAGCTCGGCTAGCGGAAGCTCCTACAATGAGCAGTTCTTC. Translated, it gives CASSSASGSSYNEQFF.

The table lists this clone with a few counts. J is TRBJ2-7 and V is TRBV6-6; no clear D gene. The CDR3 is made up of 13 amino acids. CDR1 MNHNY and CDR2 SVGAGI come from the germline V gene (reference sequence). Between the trimmed V and J ends, which lost 2 bases and 4 bases, there was a span of 9 bases. Here the CDR3 DNA reads TGTGCCAGCAGTTACAGGTGGGGTTACGAGCAGTACTTC. Translated, it gives CASSYRWGYEQYF.

The CDR3 loop reads CASSDRDTEAFF. CDR3 nucleotide sequence: TGTGCCAGCAGTGACAGGGACACTGAAGCTTTCTTT. J is TRBJ1-1 and V is TRBV6-1; D is possibly TRBD1 (5 bases). This CDR3 spans 12 amino acids. Trimming pared 3 bases from V and 3 bases from J, leaving 5 bases between. Germline V lookup: CDR1 MNHNS, CDR2 SASEGT.

The genes are TRBV27 and TRBJ2-1, with TRBD2 identical over 8 bases. There are 15 residues in the CDR3. With V trimmed by 5 bases and J by 9 bases, 12 bases remained unmatched. In germline, CDR1 is MNHEY, CDR2 SMNVEV (reference sequence). CDR3 bases: TGTGCCAGCAGTCCGTATCCGGGGACTAGGGCTGAGCAGTTCTTC. It codes for CASSPYPGTRAEQFF.

The chain combines TRBV29-1 with TRBJ2-6; TRBD2 is a possible D gene (6 bases). The CDR3 length is 14 residues. Trimming left V 1 base short and J 3 bases short, with 7 bases between. The germline gives CDR1 SQVTM, CDR2 ANQGSEA. The CDR3 is CSVEGGNGANVLTF. CDR3 sequence (DNA): TGCAGCGTTGAAGGCGGGAATGGGGCCAACGTCCTGACTTTC.

The chain uses TRBV11-3 and TRBJ2-7; possibly TRBD2 for D (7 bases). V lost 6 bases to trimming and J lost 7 bases, with 13 bases between them. This CDR3 region has 12 residues. Per germline, CDR1 SGHNT and CDR2 YENEEA. The CDR3 loop is CASSRGGGEQYF. Written as DNA, the CDR3 is TGTGCCAGCAGTCGAGGGGGGGGAGAGCAGTACTTC. The full variable domain, with the rest looked up from reference TRBV11-3 and TRBJ2-7, is EAGVVQSPRYKIIEKKQPVAFWCNPISGHNTLYWYLQNLGQGPELLIRYENEEAVDDSQLPKDRFSAERLKGVDSTLKIQPAELGDSAVYLCASSRGGGEQYFGPGTRLTVT.

The J gene is TRBJ2-7, the V gene TRBV7-9; D is tentatively TRBD1 or TRBD2 (5 bases each). Germline lookup yields CDR1 SEHNR and CDR2 FQNEAQ (reference sequence). The CDR3 covers 16 residues. Trimming took 2 bases from V and 0 from J, leaving 14 bases between them. The CDR3 here is CASSLPRGQSSYEQYF. In nucleotides, the CDR3 is TGTGCCAGCAGCTTACCGAGGGGCCAGAGCTCCTACGAGCAGTACTTC.